Below are 25 T cell receptor beta chains sequenced from a single sample in a study of Ad26.COV2.S vaccination and SARS-CoV-2 variants. The treatment was: approximately 18 received Ad26.COV2.S at low or high dose, single or two shots; 5 received placebo; per-sample allocation not given. Samples came from day 63 after the first vaccine or placebo injection. The data were produced by immunoSEQ multiplex PCR, yet TCRdb's version contains in-frame clones alone and is incomplete. The data contain approximately 480,000 clones, around 85% of them seen just once; the ten biggest clones take up 9.5% to 15%. The sample in question was peripheral blood, obtained in a trial of Ad26.COV2.S vaccine versus placebo. The receptors were sampled from a person between 18 and 60 years old who received the Ad26.COV2.S COVID-19 vaccine or a placebo.

This chain links TRBV4-1 with TRBJ2-4; D ambiguous. V dropped 3 bases and J dropped 0 bases, with 9 bases sitting between them. The CDR3 is 15 amino acids. Germline V gene sequence: CDR1 MGHRA, CDR2 YSYEKL. CDR3 nucleotide sequence: TGCGCCAGCAGCCAGTTAGGGATAGCCAAAAACATTCAGTACTTC. Its protein is CASSQLGIAKNIQYF.

The genes are TRBV3-1 (or the pseudogene TRBV3-2) and TRBJ2-7, with 7 bases matching TRBD1. The germline gives CDR1 LGHDT, CDR2 YNNKEL (reference sequence). This CDR3 is built from 15 residues. The J segment lost 1 base and the V segment lost 4 bases, leaving 7 bases of the junction unmatched. The CDR3 reads CASSRLGQASYEQYF. Here the CDR3 DNA reads TGTGCCAGCAGCCGCCTTGGACAGGCATCCTACGAGCAGTACTTC.

The gene calls are TRBV19 and TRBJ2-3, with TRBD1 as a possible D gene (7 bases). V was pared by 5 bases and J by 4 bases, with 19 bases between. Germline V gene sequence: CDR1 LNHDA, CDR2 SQIVND (reference sequence). The CDR3 is 16 amino acids. The CDR3 here is CASSPRQGGSPDTQYF. DNA of the CDR3: TGTGCCAGTAGTCCTCGACAGGGAGGCAGCCCAGATACGCAGTATTTT. The full variable domain, completed using reference TRBV19 and TRBJ2-3, is DGGITQSPKYLFRKEGQNVTLSCEQNLNHDAMYWYRQDPGQGLRLIYYSQIVNDFQKGDIAEGYSVSREKKESFPLTVTSAQKNPTAFYLCASSPRQGGSPDTQYFGPGTRLTVL.

This clone was seen a single time. The chain joins TRBV7-3 to TRBJ1-3; D perhaps matches TRBD1 (5 bases). Deletions cut 5 bases from V and 1 base from J, with 12 bases between. CDR3 length: 15 residues. The germline gives CDR1 SGHTA, CDR2 FQGTGA. CDR3 bases: TGTGCCAGCAGCCCTGGGGCACCATCTGGAAACACCATATATTTT. Translation: CASSPGAPSGNTIYF.

V is TRBV5-1 and J is TRBJ2-1; possibly TRBD2 for D (6 bases). CDR1 is SGHRS and CDR2 is YFSETQ in the germline V gene. There are 14 residues in the CDR3. Trimming pared 4 bases from V and 6 bases from J, leaving 14 bases between. CDR3 sequence (DNA): TGCGCCAGCAGCCACGGACTAACGGCCAATGAGCAGTTCTTC. Its translation is CASSHGLTANEQFF.

Written as DNA, the CDR3 is TGTGCCAGCAGCTTAGGTCTGGGTGTGGTCAATGAGCAGTTCTTC. It yields the protein CASSLGLGVVNEQFF. The chain recombines TRBV7-2 with TRBJ2-1, with D hard to call. Germline V gene data show CDR1 as SGHTA and CDR2 as FQGNSA. V lost 1 base and J 6 bases, leaving 13 bases between the germline ends. The CDR3 runs 15 residues. Full variable domain (remainder filled in from reference TRBV7-2 and TRBJ2-1): GAGVSQSPSNKVTEKGKDVELRCDPISGHTALYWYRQSLGQGLEFLIYFQGNSAPDKSGLPSDRFSAERTGGSVSTLTIQRTQQEDSAVYLCASSLGLGVVNEQFFGPGTRLTVL.

The genes are TRBV5-1 and TRBJ1-2; D unclear. V was pared by 0 bases and J by 4 bases, with 10 bases between. The CDR3 spans 14 residues. Germline CDR1 reads SGHRS; CDR2 reads YFSETQ. The CDR3 reads CASSLGTFLYGYTF. The CDR3 nucleotides are TGCGCCAGCAGCTTGGGCACCTTCCTCTATGGCTACACCTTC.

This clone was recorded once. The same CDR3 is also encoded by other DNA sequences in this sample. The rearrangement links TRBV28 to TRBJ2-7; D is perhaps TRBD1 or TRBD2 (5 bases each). Germline assignment: CDR1 MDHEN and CDR2 SYDVKM. The V end was cut by 2 bases, the J end by 2 bases, with 7 bases between. This CDR3 comprises 13 residues. The CDR3 region is CASSLQGPYEQYF. The CDR3, as DNA: TGTGCCAGCAGTTTACAGGGACCCTACGAGCAGTACTTC. Based on the CDR3 plus reference TRBV28 and TRBJ2-7, the full variable domain is DVKVTQSSRYLVKRTGEKVFLECVQDMDHENMFWYRQDPGLGLRLIYFSYDVKMKEKGDIPEGYSVSREKKERFSLILESASTNQTSMYLCASSLQGPYEQYFGPGTRLTVT.

This clone was seen a few times. Compared with germline, one end of the junction differs, possibly owing to a read error. The rearrangement links TRBV15 to TRBJ1-3; tentative D call: TRBD1 (5 bases). This CDR3 contains 13 residues. CDR1 and CDR2 (germline): LNHNV, YYDKDF (reference sequence). CDR3 sequence: CATSRDQKGPGHF. The CDR3 region has the DNA TGTGCCACCAGCAGAGATCAGAAGGGGCCGGGGCATTTT.

This clone appeared once. The gene calls are TRBV27 and TRBJ1-6; D gene uncertain. The germline CDR1 and CDR2 sequences are MNHEY and SMNVEV (reference sequence). This CDR3 is built from 14 residues. V was shortened by 6 bases and J by 2 bases, with 8 bases between the two germline ends. In DNA form, the CDR3 reads TGTGCCAGCAGAAGTGGGGCCTATAATTCACCCCTCCACTTT. It yields the protein CASRSGAYNSPLHF.

The J gene is TRBJ2-3, the V gene TRBV10-3; the match to TRBD2 covers 9 bases. V was clipped by 8 bases and J by 4 bases; unmatched bases: 10. The CDR3 spans 15 residues. Germline V gene lookup returns CDR1 ENHRY and CDR2 SYGVKD. The CDR3 DNA sequence: TGTGCCATCGCACCTGGCGGGAGGGAGGCAGATACGCAGTATTTT. Translated: CAIAPGGREADTQYF.

The V and J genes are TRBV3-1 (or the pseudogene TRBV3-2) and TRBJ2-7; 14 positions match TRBD2. The trim removed 4 bases at V and 4 bases at J, leaving 15 bases unmatched. Germline CDR1 reads LGHDT; CDR2 reads YNNKEL (reference sequence). CDR3 length equals 19 residues. CDR3 sequence: CASSLTPGLAGGRGYEQYF. The DNA of the CDR3 is TGTGCCAGCAGCCTTACCCCCGGACTAGCGGGAGGACGTGGGTACGAGCAGTACTTC.

The chain uses TRBV3-1 (or the pseudogene TRBV3-2) and TRBJ2-3, with 13 bases that match TRBD2. The CDR3 spans 15 residues. The V and J ends lost 3 bases and 10 bases, in that order; junction bases with no gene match: 7. Germline CDR1 LGHDT, CDR2 YNNKEL (reference sequence). CDR3 sequence (DNA): TGTGCCAGCAGCCAGACCGGGACTAGCGGGAACCCGCAGTATTTT. This codes for CASSQTGTSGNPQYF.

The gene calls are TRBV28 and TRBJ1-1, with D possibly TRBD1 on 5 matching bases. The V gene's germline CDR1 is MDHEN and CDR2 SYDVKM. The length of the CDR3 is 14 residues. V lost 6 bases to trimming and J lost 0 bases, with 11 bases between them. The CDR3 DNA reads as TGTGCCAGCAGAGTCGGGGGTGTGAACACTGAAGCTTTCTTT. It specifies CASRVGGVNTEAFF.

This rearrangement joins TRBV27 to TRBJ2-1; TRBD2 might be the D (5 bases). The germline CDR1 and CDR2 sequences are MNHEY and SMNVEV (reference sequence). The CDR3 consists of 14 residues. Trimming shortened V by 8 bases and J by 0 bases, and 11 bases separated the two germline ends. In nucleotides, the CDR3 is TGTGCCAGCCAAGCGGTCAGCTCCTACAATGAGCAGTTCTTC. This sequence encodes CASQAVSSYNEQFF.

V gene TRBV12-1 combines with J gene TRBJ2-7; the table calls TRBD2, which could not be checked here. TRBV12-1 is given as a pseudogene. The CDR3 sequence is 16 residues long. The CDR3 is CASSYAGLAGGYEQYF. The CDR3 region has the DNA TGTGCCAGCAGCTACGCCGGACTAGCGGGAGGTTACGAGCAGTACTTC.

This rearrangement joins TRBV19 to TRBJ2-1, with TRBD1 identical over 10 bases. V trimming: 1 base; J trimming: 4 bases; junction bases outside the gene matches: 1. This CDR3 is built from 15 residues. Germline CDR1 and CDR2: LNHDA and SQIVND (reference sequence). For the CDR3, the DNA is TGTGCCAGTAGTATAGGGACAGGGGGTTACAATGAGCAGTTCTTC. Encoded protein: CASSIGTGGYNEQFF.

The chain joins TRBV29-1 to TRBJ2-7; 7 bases are shared with TRBD2. V trimming: 6 bases; J trimming: 3 bases; junction bases outside the gene matches: 11. Germline V gene sequence: CDR1 SQVTM, CDR2 ANQGSEA. CDR3 length equals 14 residues. CDR3 protein: CSVVGGWGGYEQYF. In DNA form, the CDR3 reads TGCAGCGTCGTTGGTGGTTGGGGGGGCTACGAGCAGTACTTC.

The rearrangement uses TRBV5-1 and TRBJ2-1; 8 nucleotides align to TRBD2. The CDR3 is made up of 17 amino acids. The trim removed 0 bases at V and 0 bases at J, leaving 5 bases unmatched. CDR1 and CDR2 (germline): SGHRS, YFSETQ. The CDR3 region is CASSLGGGRSSYNEQFF. Written as DNA, the CDR3 is TGCGCCAGCAGCTTGGGGGGCGGGAGGAGCTCCTACAATGAGCAGTTCTTC.

The gene calls are TRBV30 and TRBJ1-2, with a possible D match to TRBD1 (5 bases). This CDR3 region has 14 residues. Germline CDR1 reads GTSNPN; CDR2 reads SVGIG (reference sequence). V was cut by 3 bases and J by 2 bases, with 13 bases left in between. The CDR3 is CAWREGRGNYGYTF. DNA for the CDR3: TGTGCCTGGAGGGAAGGACGGGGCAACTATGGCTACACCTTC.

This rearrangement joins TRBV6-5 to TRBJ1-1; D not resolved. From germline, CDR1 is MNHEY and CDR2 SVGAGI. V lost 6 bases to trimming and J lost 1 base, with 9 bases between them. The CDR3 extends over 13 amino acids. For the CDR3, the DNA is TGTGCCAGCAGCCCGCTACAGAACACTGAAGCTTTCTTT. Translation: CASSPLQNTEAFF.

This sequence joins TRBV19 and TRBJ1-1; D is ambiguous. This CDR3 region has 12 residues. Per germline, CDR1 LNHDA and CDR2 SQIVND (reference sequence). Trimming removed 8 bases at V and 5 bases at J, with 12 bases between. CDR3 residues: CASSVSRTEAFF. Written as DNA, the CDR3 is TGTGCCAGTTCTGTTTCGAGAACTGAAGCTTTCTTT.

This rearrangement joins TRBV5-6 to TRBJ1-1; D may be TRBD1 (5 bases). Germline V CDR1 and CDR2: SGHDT, YYEEEE. There are 15 residues in the CDR3. V lost 4 bases and J lost 3, with 16 bases in between. The DNA of the CDR3 is TGTGCCAGCAGCCTCACTGGGCTGGGGGACACTGAAGCTTTCTTT. Its translation is CASSLTGLGDTEAFF.

V usage is TRBV3-1 (or the pseudogene TRBV3-2) and J usage is TRBJ1-2; D unresolved. Trimming left V 1 base short and J 4 bases short, with 7 bases between. The CDR3 loop spans 13 amino acids. The V gene's germline CDR1 is LGHDT and CDR2 YNNKEL (reference sequence). CDR3 loop: CASSQGPAYGYTF. In DNA, the CDR3 is TGTGCCAGCAGCCAAGGACCTGCCTATGGCTACACCTTC.

This chain joins TRBV29-1 and TRBJ2-1, with TRBD1 matching 12 bases. Germline V lookup: CDR1 SQVTM, CDR2 ANQGSEA. The CDR3 totals 16 residues. V shed 7 bases and J 6 bases; nucleotides not matched to a gene: 13. CDR3 nucleotide sequence: TGCAGCGCCCGGGGAGGGACAGGGGGCCATTCCAATGAGCAGTTCTTC. This translates into CSARGGTGGHSNEQFF.